These T cell receptor beta chains were read from a single sample in a study of blood T cells in healthy people across ages. TCRdb re-analysed the 5' RACE reads in MiXCR, keeping a single row per CDR3 protein. The sample contains fewer than 600,000 distinct CDR3 sequences, 27% of which appear only once. Separately, the same data were catalogued under a study of T cells of mothers and their children.

Sequenced material: blood. Receptors originate from a boy aged 2 to 9 in good health. Both conserved end residues are part of each CDR3. A D gene is named only where the DNA matches it firmly. The size entry is marked missing in some rows and otherwise reads once, few, many or a size class.

size,D,J,V,CDR3,DNA
few,-,TRBJ2-2,TRBV7-2,CASSLLGPGELFF,TGTGCCAGCAGCTTATTAGGTCCCGGGGAGCTGTTTTTT
-,TRBD2,TRBJ2-7,TRBV4-2,CASSHLGTSGGNEQYF,TGTGCCAGCAGCCACCTAGGGACTAGCGGGGGGAACGAGCAGTACTTC
once,TRBD1,TRBJ2-5,TRBV5-1,CARSLARVTGPQETQYF,TGCGCCCGCAGCTTGGCTCGAGTGACAGGGCCTCAAGAGACCCAGTACTTC
-,-,TRBJ2-5,TRBV3-1,CASSQAGSEETQYF,TGTGCCAGCAGCCAAGCGGGGTCGGAGGAGACCCAGTACTTC
many,-,TRBJ2-5,TRBV7-9,CASSLGSETQYF,TGTGCCAGCAGCTTAGGATCAGAGACCCAGTACTTC
-,-,TRBJ2-5,TRBV6-2/TRBV6-3,CASSNRGDVETQYF,TGTGCCAGCAGCAACCGCGGGGACGTTGAGACCCAGTACTTC
-,TRBD2,TRBJ2-3,TRBV24-1,CATSDSDSSGTPTDTQYF,TGTGCCACCAGTGATTCCGATTCTAGCGGCACTCCCACAGATACGCAGTATTTT
-,-,TRBJ2-7,TRBV5-1,CASSYDRPYEQYF,TGCGCCAGCAGCTATGACAGGCCCTACGAGCAGTACTTC
once,TRBD1,TRBJ1-3,TRBV12-5,CASGDPRDSGNTIYF,TGTGCTAGTGGCGATCCCCGGGACAGTGGAAACACCATATATTTT
-,-,TRBJ1-1,TRBV11-3,CASSAAVNTEAFF,TGTGCCAGCAGCGCGGCGGTGAACACTGAAGCTTTCTTT
-,TRBD1,TRBJ2-3,TRBV3-1,CASSQVLDRGPDTQYF,TGTGCCAGCAGCCAAGTTCTGGACAGGGGGCCAGATACGCAGTATTTT
-,TRBD1,TRBJ1-2,TRBV9,CASSFGQGTDGYTF,TGTGCCAGCAGCTTCGGACAAGGGACAGATGGCTACACCTTC
few,-,TRBJ2-3,TRBV2,CASSSPSGSPAGDTQYF,TGTGCCAGCAGTTCACCTTCCGGGAGCCCGGCAGGAGATACGCAGTATTTT
-,TRBD2,TRBJ2-5,TRBV12-3/TRBV12-4,CASKASGAQETQYF,TGTGCCAGCAAAGCGAGCGGGGCTCAAGAGACCCAGTACTTC
-,-,TRBJ2-4,TRBV12-3/TRBV12-4,CASSRAGTKNIQYF,TGTGCCAGCAGTCGAGCAGGGACCAAAAACATTCAGTACTTC
few,-,TRBJ2-1,TRBV27,CASSLVASYNEQFF,TGTGCCAGCAGTTTAGTAGCGTCCTACAATGAGCAGTTCTTC
-,-,TRBJ2-1,TRBV5-6,CASSYPGLAYNEQFF,TGTGCCAGCAGCTACCCGGGACTCGCCTACAATGAGCAGTTCTTC
few,TRBD1,TRBJ1-3,TRBV12-3/TRBV12-4,CASSYTGGPGNTIYF,TGTGCCAGCAGTTATACAGGGGGCCCTGGAAACACCATATATTTT
-,TRBD2,TRBJ2-2,TRBV5-4,CASSLSGGFAGELFF,TGTGCCAGCAGCTTGAGCGGGGGGTTTGCCGGGGAGCTGTTTTTT